Listed below are T cell receptor beta chains from one sample, sequenced in a study of cytomegalovirus exposure and HLA in healthy donors. This table comes from immunoSEQ multiplex PCR, and its TCRdb copy is limited to in-frame clones, with some not included. Counted here are 150,000 to 200,000 clones, around 88% occurring once; the ten biggest clones make up 2% to 2.5%. Source material: PBMCs. Every receptor here comes from a young woman in good health and CMV-seronegative. Both conserved end residues are part of each CDR3. D genes are given only for firm matches. The size field is filled for only some rows; it gives once, few, many or a size class.

TRBD1	TRBV19	.	TRBJ2-3	CASWRDRDSGTDTQYF	TGTGCCAGTTGGCGAGACCGGGACAGTGGCACAGATACGCAGTATTTT
TRBD1	TRBV7-9	.	TRBJ1-2	CASSLTGANYGYTF	TGTGCCAGCAGCTTAACAGGGGCTAACTATGGCTACACCTTC
.	TRBV4-2	.	TRBJ2-5	CASSQRGRGIQETQYF	TGTGCCAGCAGCCAAAGAGGGCGCGGGATCCAAGAGACCCAGTACTTC
TRBD1	TRBV19	.	TRBJ1-1	CASSRTGVNTEAFF	TGTGCCAGTAGCAGGACAGGGGTTAACACTGAAGCTTTCTTT
TRBD1	TRBV27	.	TRBJ1-2	CASSLTGGDGYTF	TGTGCCAGCAGTCTCACAGGGGGTGATGGCTACACCTTC
.	TRBV5-1	once	TRBJ2-1	CASSPLQAQNEQFF	TGCGCCAGCAGCCCCCTCCAAGCCCAAAATGAGCAGTTCTTC
TRBD1	TRBV30	.	TRBJ1-3	CAWSGDRVYGAGSGNTIYF	TGTGCCTGGAGTGGTGACAGGGTATATGGCGCGGGCTCTGGAAACACCATATATTTT
.	TRBV19	.	TRBJ1-1	CASTLTGDTEAFF	TGTGCATCTACCCTTACGGGGGACACTGAAGCTTTCTTT
.	TRBV19	.	TRBJ1-1	CASSQPGENTEAFF	TGTGCCAGTAGTCAACCGGGGGAGAACACTGAAGCTTTCTTT
.	TRBV7-8	.	TRBJ1-2	CASSPRGHYGYTF	TGTGCCAGCAGCCCCCGAGGGCACTATGGCTACACCTTC
.	TRBV28	.	TRBJ1-2	CASKRLANYGYTF	TGTGCCAGCAAACGGTTAGCTAACTATGGCTACACCTTC
.	TRBV29-1	.	TRBJ2-5	CSVEGDILRETQYF	TGCAGCGTTGAAGGGGACATATTGAGGGAGACCCAGTACTTC
.	TRBV2	.	TRBJ2-7	CARRSGYEQYF	TGTGCCAGAAGATCAGGCTACGAGCAGTACTTC
TRBD1	TRBV4-3	.	TRBJ2-6	CASSQGPGQGSGANVLTF	TGCGCCAGCAGCCAAGGGCCGGGACAGGGTTCTGGGGCCAACGTCCTGACTTTC
TRBD1	TRBV18	.	TRBJ1-1	CASSQGAGTEAFF	TGTGCCAGCTCACAGGGGGCAGGTACTGAAGCTTTCTTT
.	TRBV30	few	TRBJ1-2	CAWSVDFLNYGYTF	TGTGCCTGGAGTGTAGACTTTCTTAACTATGGCTACACCTTC
.	TRBV7-9	.	TRBJ1-1	CASSPLGGRNTEAFF	TGTGCCAGCAGCCCACTGGGGGGTAGGAACACTGAAGCTTTCTTT
.	TRBV30	.	TRBJ1-6	CAWSVQQYSSYNSPLHF	TGTGCCTGGAGTGTACAGCAGTACAGCTCCTATAATTCACCCCTCCACTTT
.	TRBV6-4	.	TRBJ2-3	CASSEGATDTDTQYF	TGTGCCAGCAGTGAAGGGGCTACTGACACAGATACGCAGTATTTT